Listed below are T cell receptor beta chains from one sample, sequenced in a study of blood T cells in healthy people across ages. From the 5' RACE reads, TCRdb called clonotypes with MiXCR, one entry per CDR3 protein. This sample has around 1,000,000 distinct CDR3 sequences; 25% occur once, and the top ten carry around 0.75%. This sample was shared with a second study, whose subject was T cells of mothers and their children.

The sample taken for sequencing was blood. The source is a girl aged 2-10 years in good health. Each CDR3 is given with its conserved first and last residue. Each record gives: D gene, V gene, J gene, clone size, CDR3 protein, CDR3 DNA. A D gene is named only where the DNA matches it firmly. Not all rows give a size; the values are once, few, many and, for expanded clones, a class.

D gene: TRBD1; V gene: TRBV6-5; J gene: TRBJ2-7; clone size: -; CDR3 protein: CASGTLGQGNYEQYF; CDR3 DNA: TGTGCCAGCGGAACGCTGGGACAGGGGAATTACGAGCAGTACTTC
D gene: TRBD2; V gene: TRBV11-2; J gene: TRBJ2-1; clone size: -; CDR3 protein: CASSLDRLAGGPWQFF; CDR3 DNA: TGTGCCAGCAGCTTAGATAGACTAGCGGGGGGGCCTTGGCAGTTCTTC
D gene: -; V gene: TRBV3-1; J gene: TRBJ2-1; clone size: few; CDR3 protein: CASSQVLLDSYNEQFF; CDR3 DNA: TGTGCCAGCAGCCAAGTTCTGCTGGACTCCTACAATGAGCAGTTCTTC
D gene: TRBD1; V gene: TRBV20-1; J gene: TRBJ2-5; clone size: -; CDR3 protein: CSAPRVGTGMEETQYF; CDR3 DNA: TGCAGTGCCCCGAGAGTTGGGACAGGGATGGAGGAGACCCAGTACTTC
D gene: -; V gene: TRBV24-1; J gene: TRBJ2-1; clone size: few; CDR3 protein: CATSSTGSYNEQFF; CDR3 DNA: TGTGCCACCAGTTCGACGGGATCCTACAATGAGCAGTTCTTC
D gene: -; V gene: TRBV18; J gene: TRBJ2-7; clone size: few; CDR3 protein: CASSPGEAVGEQYF; CDR3 DNA: TGTGCCAGCTCACCGGGGGAGGCAGTGGGCGAGCAGTACTTC
D gene: TRBD1; V gene: TRBV7-2; J gene: TRBJ1-2; clone size: -; CDR3 protein: CASRLDRVEVSYGYTF; CDR3 DNA: TGTGCCAGCAGACTTGACAGGGTGGAAGTGTCTTATGGCTACACCTTC
D gene: -; V gene: TRBV5-1; J gene: TRBJ1-5; clone size: -; CDR3 protein: CASSLGNSNNQPQHF; CDR3 DNA: TGCGCCAGCAGCTTGGGGAACAGTAACAATCAGCCCCAGCATTTT
D gene: -; V gene: TRBV2; J gene: TRBJ1-4; clone size: -; CDR3 protein: CASSDPSVAETLTNEKLFF; CDR3 DNA: TGTGCCAGCAGTGACCCTTCGGTGGCCGAAACCCTAACTAATGAAAAACTGTTTTTT
D gene: -; V gene: TRBV7-2; J gene: TRBJ1-1; clone size: -; CDR3 protein: CASSQRHGNTEAFF; CDR3 DNA: TGTGCCAGCAGCCAACGACATGGAAACACTGAAGCTTTCTTT
D gene: -; V gene: TRBV13; J gene: TRBJ2-1; clone size: -; CDR3 protein: CASSLERKTHEQFF; CDR3 DNA: TGTGCCAGCAGCTTAGAAAGAAAGACCCATGAGCAGTTCTTC
D gene: TRBD2; V gene: TRBV5-1; J gene: TRBJ2-1; clone size: few; CDR3 protein: CASTPVAGDNEQFF; CDR3 DNA: TGCGCCAGCACCCCGGTAGCGGGGGACAATGAGCAGTTCTTC
D gene: -; V gene: TRBV5-1; J gene: TRBJ1-1; clone size: -; CDR3 protein: CASSPNLGHTMNTEAFF; CDR3 DNA: TGCGCCAGCAGCCCGAATTTGGGACATACGATGAACACTGAAGCTTTCTTT
D gene: -; V gene: TRBV20-1; J gene: TRBJ2-3; clone size: -; CDR3 protein: CSARPGREDYKTDTQYF; CDR3 DNA: TGCAGTGCTAGACCCGGAAGGGAGGATTATAAAACAGATACGCAGTATTTT
D gene: -; V gene: TRBV29-1; J gene: TRBJ1-1; clone size: few; CDR3 protein: CSAVKNTEAFF; CDR3 DNA: TGCAGCGCAGTTAAGAACACTGAAGCTTTCTTT
D gene: -; V gene: TRBV12-3/TRBV12-4; J gene: TRBJ1-6; clone size: few; CDR3 protein: CASSLGSDWPLHF; CDR3 DNA: TGTGCCAGCAGTTTGGGGTCTGATTGGCCCCTCCACTTT
D gene: TRBD1; V gene: TRBV20-1; J gene: TRBJ2-1; clone size: -; CDR3 protein: CSARVDRGSYNEQFF; CDR3 DNA: TGCAGTGCTAGGGTCGACAGGGGATCCTACAATGAGCAGTTCTTC
D gene: -; V gene: TRBV9; J gene: TRBJ2-5; clone size: many; CDR3 protein: CASSVGWREETQYF; CDR3 DNA: TGTGCCAGCAGCGTAGGGTGGAGGGAAGAGACCCAGTACTTC
D gene: -; V gene: TRBV9; J gene: TRBJ2-3; clone size: -; CDR3 protein: CASSIWGTGTQYF; CDR3 DNA: TGTGCCAGCTCGATCTGGGGCACAGGTACGCAGTATTTT
D gene: -; V gene: TRBV27; J gene: TRBJ1-1; clone size: -; CDR3 protein: CASSSPGGGTEAFF; CDR3 DNA: TGTGCCAGCAGCAGCCCGGGGGGTGGCACTGAAGCTTTCTTT
D gene: -; V gene: TRBV4-3; J gene: TRBJ1-1; clone size: few; CDR3 protein: CASSQDWLGGSTEAFF; CDR3 DNA: TGCGCCAGCAGCCAAGATTGGTTAGGAGGGAGCACTGAAGCTTTCTTT
D gene: -; V gene: TRBV20-1; J gene: TRBJ2-7; clone size: -; CDR3 protein: CSARDFTETSYEQYF; CDR3 DNA: TGCAGTGCTAGAGATTTCACTGAGACTAGTTACGAGCAGTACTTC
D gene: -; V gene: TRBV6-5; J gene: TRBJ2-2; clone size: -; CDR3 protein: CASSYRDGNTGELFF; CDR3 DNA: TGTGCCAGCAGTTACCGGGACGGTAACACCGGGGAGCTGTTTTTT
D gene: -; V gene: TRBV5-1; J gene: TRBJ2-1; clone size: -; CDR3 protein: CASSLPGPASEQFF; CDR3 DNA: TGCGCCAGCAGCTTACCCGGGCCGGCCAGTGAGCAGTTCTTC
D gene: TRBD1; V gene: TRBV13; J gene: TRBJ2-7; clone size: -; CDR3 protein: CASRSTGGDYYEQYF; CDR3 DNA: TGTGCCAGCAGGTCGACAGGGGGCGACTACTACGAGCAGTACTTC
D gene: -; V gene: TRBV5-1; J gene: TRBJ2-5; clone size: few; CDR3 protein: CASSLIWGQETQYF; CDR3 DNA: TGCGCCAGCAGCTTGATTTGGGGGCAAGAGACCCAGTACTTC
D gene: TRBD2; V gene: TRBV5-1; J gene: TRBJ2-5; clone size: -; CDR3 protein: CASSRGIGREETQYF; CDR3 DNA: TGCGCCAGCAGCCGGGGGATCGGGAGGGAGGAGACCCAGTACTTC
D gene: -; V gene: TRBV9; J gene: TRBJ2-7; clone size: -; CDR3 protein: CASSVERDDEQYF; CDR3 DNA: TGTGCTAGCAGCGTAGAAAGGGACGACGAGCAGTACTTC
D gene: -; V gene: TRBV6-5; J gene: TRBJ2-5; clone size: -; CDR3 protein: CASSQHGGTQETQYF; CDR3 DNA: TGTGCCAGCAGCCAACACGGGGGAACCCAAGAGACCCAGTACTTC
D gene: -; V gene: TRBV29-1; J gene: TRBJ2-5; clone size: -; CDR3 protein: CSVIVAGETQYF; CDR3 DNA: TGCAGCGTTATCGTGGCGGGTGAGACCCAGTACTTC
D gene: -; V gene: TRBV6-6; J gene: TRBJ2-7; clone size: few; CDR3 protein: CASSYSEGSYEQYF; CDR3 DNA: TGTGCCAGCAGTTACTCGGAGGGTTCGTACGAGCAGTACTTC
D gene: -; V gene: TRBV7-3; J gene: TRBJ2-2; clone size: few; CDR3 protein: CASSLSLGANTGELFF; CDR3 DNA: TGTGCCAGCAGCTTATCTTTGGGGGCGAACACCGGGGAGCTGTTTTTT
D gene: TRBD1; V gene: TRBV12-3/TRBV12-4; J gene: TRBJ1-3; clone size: -; CDR3 protein: CASTPTFTGGIYF; CDR3 DNA: TGTGCCAGCACCCCTACTTTTACAGGGGGAATATATTTT
D gene: TRBD1; V gene: TRBV4-1; J gene: TRBJ2-7; clone size: many; CDR3 protein: CASSHIGQGYEQYF; CDR3 DNA: TGCGCCAGCAGCCACATTGGACAGGGCTACGAGCAGTACTTC
D gene: -; V gene: TRBV7-9; J gene: TRBJ1-5; clone size: -; CDR3 protein: CASSGVEVRQPQHF; CDR3 DNA: TGTGCCAGCAGCGGAGTAGAAGTTCGGCAGCCCCAGCATTTT
D gene: TRBD2; V gene: TRBV6-5; J gene: TRBJ2-2; clone size: -; CDR3 protein: CASSPWTSGDGELFF; CDR3 DNA: TGTGCCAGCAGTCCCTGGACTAGCGGAGACGGGGAGCTGTTTTTT
D gene: -; V gene: TRBV6-5; J gene: TRBJ2-1; clone size: few; CDR3 protein: CASSYYRDNEQFF; CDR3 DNA: TGTGCCAGCAGTTATTACAGGGACAATGAGCAGTTCTTC
D gene: TRBD2; V gene: TRBV27; J gene: TRBJ2-1; clone size: -; CDR3 protein: CASSPRGGGPDNEQFF; CDR3 DNA: TGTGCCAGCAGTCCTCGGGGCGGGGGGCCCGATAATGAGCAGTTCTTC
D gene: -; V gene: TRBV7-9; J gene: TRBJ2-7; clone size: few; CDR3 protein: CASSLNSQGDEQYF; CDR3 DNA: TGTGCCAGCAGCTTAAACTCGCAGGGTGACGAGCAGTACTTC
D gene: -; V gene: TRBV20-1; J gene: TRBJ2-5; clone size: few; CDR3 protein: CSASIMTGRQETQYF; CDR3 DNA: TGCAGTGCATCCATTATGACAGGGAGGCAAGAGACCCAGTACTTC
D gene: -; V gene: TRBV5-5; J gene: TRBJ2-4; clone size: few; CDR3 protein: CASSGGGRIVAKNIQYF; CDR3 DNA: TGTGCCAGCAGCGGGGGGGGCAGGATCGTAGCCAAAAACATTCAGTACTTC
D gene: TRBD2; V gene: TRBV12-3/TRBV12-4; J gene: TRBJ2-1; clone size: few; CDR3 protein: CASSLLRGANNEQFF; CDR3 DNA: TGTGCCAGCAGTTTATTGCGGGGGGCAAACAATGAGCAGTTCTTC
D gene: TRBD1; V gene: TRBV18; J gene: TRBJ1-2; clone size: -; CDR3 protein: CASSPGGGGDYGYTF; CDR3 DNA: TGTGCCAGCTCACCGGGAGGGGGCGGAGACTATGGCTACACCTTC
D gene: -; V gene: TRBV29-1; J gene: TRBJ1-1; clone size: few; CDR3 protein: CSPHWMNTEAFF; CDR3 DNA: TGCAGCCCCCACTGGATGAACACTGAAGCTTTCTTT
D gene: TRBD2; V gene: TRBV7-2; J gene: TRBJ2-7; clone size: -; CDR3 protein: CASSLEYLAGGPYEQYF; CDR3 DNA: TGTGCCAGCAGCTTAGAGTACCTAGCGGGGGGGCCCTACGAGCAGTACTTC